Below, 4 T cell receptor beta chains from the same sample are listed, as sequenced in a study of T-cell memory formation after mild COVID-19. TCRdb passed the 5' RACE reads through MiXCR, listing each CDR3 protein once. Of approximately 230,000 distinct CDR3 sequences detected, about 17% appear once; the ten largest clones hold around 3.4%. Material: PBMCs or a T cell subset sorted from them (not recorded which). All receptors come from a man between 18 and 35 years old who had mild COVID-19 (a few samples of this study predate the infection). Cell type and time point are not known.

This clonotype came up once. The J gene is TRBJ2-1, the V gene TRBV6-5; 9 bases agree with TRBD1. The V and J ends lost 8 bases and 8 bases, in that order; junction bases with no gene match: 13. Germline V lookup: CDR1 MNHEY, CDR2 SVGAGI. The CDR3 has 15 residues. The DNA for the CDR3 is TGTGCCAGCCTTTCAATCGGGACAGGGATGCATGAGCAGTTCTTC. This translates into CASLSIGTGMHEQFF.

This clonotype was counted between two and nine times. The rearrangement uses TRBV6-2 or TRBV6-3 and TRBJ2-5; no firm D call. Germline V CDR1 and CDR2: MNHEY, SVGEGT. V was clipped by 4 bases and J by 7 bases, with 13 bases between them. This CDR3 is 13 amino acids long. The CDR3 nucleotides are TGTGCCAGCAGTTTGACCCTGCTTTGGACCCAGTACTTC. It codes for CASSLTLLWTQYF.

This clonotype has just a few counts. The chain couples TRBV7-2 to TRBJ1-5; no definite D call. CDR1 is SGHTA, CDR2 FQGNSA, per germline. The CDR3 totals 14 residues. V was pared by 5 bases and J by 9 bases, with 17 bases between. In DNA, the CDR3 is TGTGCCAGCAGCGCTACCATGGAGATCGCGCCCCAGCATTTT. As protein: CASSATMEIAPQHF.

This clonotype was seen ten or more times. This chain connects TRBV6-2 or TRBV6-3 to TRBJ1-2, with 7 bases aligning to TRBD1. The germline CDR1 and CDR2 sequences are MNHEY and SVGEGT. This CDR3 comprises 18 residues. After removal of 0 bases from V and 2 bases from J, the junction contained 12 bases not matched to a gene. CDR3 DNA sequence: TGTGCCAGCAGTTACTCCGCAGGGGACAGTACACCGAACTATGGCTACACCTTC. As protein: CASSYSAGDSTPNYGYTF.